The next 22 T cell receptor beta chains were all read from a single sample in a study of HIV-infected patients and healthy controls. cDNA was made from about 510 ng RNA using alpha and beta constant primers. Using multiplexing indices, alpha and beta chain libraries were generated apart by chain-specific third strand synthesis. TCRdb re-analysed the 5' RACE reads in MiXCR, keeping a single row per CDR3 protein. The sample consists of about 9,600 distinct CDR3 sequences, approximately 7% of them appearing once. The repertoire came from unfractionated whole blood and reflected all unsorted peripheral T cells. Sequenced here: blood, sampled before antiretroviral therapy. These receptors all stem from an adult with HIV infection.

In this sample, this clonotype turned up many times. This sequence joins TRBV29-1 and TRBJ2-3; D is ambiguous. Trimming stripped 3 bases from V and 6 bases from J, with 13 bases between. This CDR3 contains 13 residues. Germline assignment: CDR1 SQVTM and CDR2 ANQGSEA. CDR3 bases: TGCAGCGTTGAGAGGCGCGTTTGGGATACGCAGTATTTT. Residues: CSVERRVWDTQYF.

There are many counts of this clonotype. The CDR3 spells CASSVSAGASETQYF. CDR3 in DNA: TGTGCCAGCAGCGTATCTGCGGGGGCCTCAGAGACCCAGTACTTC. The gene calls are TRBV9 and TRBJ2-5; TRBD2 might be the D (7 bases). The length of the CDR3 is 15 residues. Germline V gene lookup returns CDR1 SGDLS and CDR2 YYNGEE. V lost 1 base and J 4 bases, leaving 14 bases between the germline ends.

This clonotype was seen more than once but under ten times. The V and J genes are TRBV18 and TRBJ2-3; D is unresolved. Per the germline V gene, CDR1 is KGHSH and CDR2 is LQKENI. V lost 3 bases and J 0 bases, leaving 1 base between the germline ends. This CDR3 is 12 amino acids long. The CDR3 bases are TGTGCCAGCTCACCGAGCACAGATACGCAGTATTTT. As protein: CASSPSTDTQYF.

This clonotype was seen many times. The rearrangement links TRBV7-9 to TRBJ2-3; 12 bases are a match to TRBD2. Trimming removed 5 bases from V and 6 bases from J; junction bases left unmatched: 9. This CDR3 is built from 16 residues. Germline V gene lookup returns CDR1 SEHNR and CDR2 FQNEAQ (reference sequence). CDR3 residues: CASSAGLAGLRDTQYF. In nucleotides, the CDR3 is TGTGCCAGCAGCGCCGGACTAGCGGGACTCAGGGATACGCAGTATTTT.

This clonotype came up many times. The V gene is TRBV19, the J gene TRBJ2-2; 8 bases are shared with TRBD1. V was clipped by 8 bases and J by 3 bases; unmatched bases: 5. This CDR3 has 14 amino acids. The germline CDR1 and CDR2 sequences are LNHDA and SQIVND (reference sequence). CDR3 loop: CASRWTGYTGELFF. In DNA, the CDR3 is TGTGCCAGTCGTTGGACAGGGTACACCGGGGAGCTGTTTTTT.

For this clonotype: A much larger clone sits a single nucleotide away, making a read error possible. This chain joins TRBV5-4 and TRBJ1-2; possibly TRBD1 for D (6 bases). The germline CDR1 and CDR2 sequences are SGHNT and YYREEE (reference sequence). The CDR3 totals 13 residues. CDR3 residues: CASSPNNRDGYNF. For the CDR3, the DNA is TGTGCCAGCAGCCCGAACAACAGGGATGGCTACAACTTC.

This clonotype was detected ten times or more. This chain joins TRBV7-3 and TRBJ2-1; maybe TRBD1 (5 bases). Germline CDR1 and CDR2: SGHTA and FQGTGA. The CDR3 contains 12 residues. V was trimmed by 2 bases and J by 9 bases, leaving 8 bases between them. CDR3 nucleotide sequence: TGTGCCAGCAGCTTACAGGGAAGTGAGCAGTTCTTC. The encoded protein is CASSLQGSEQFF. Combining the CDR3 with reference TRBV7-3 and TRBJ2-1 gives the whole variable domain GAGVSQTPSNKVTEKGKYVELRCDPISGHTALYWYRQSLGQGPEFLIYFQGTGAADDSGLPNDRFFAVRPEGSVSTLKIQRTERGDSAVYLCASSLQGSEQFFGPGTRLTVL.

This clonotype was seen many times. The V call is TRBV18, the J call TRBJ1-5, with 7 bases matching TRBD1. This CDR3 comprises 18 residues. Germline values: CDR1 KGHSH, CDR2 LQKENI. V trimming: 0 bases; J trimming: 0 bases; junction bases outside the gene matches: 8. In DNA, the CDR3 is TGTGCCAGCTCACCACCGTATGCAGGGGGGAGTAGCAATCAGCCCCAGCATTTT. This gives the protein CASSPPYAGGSSNQPQHF.

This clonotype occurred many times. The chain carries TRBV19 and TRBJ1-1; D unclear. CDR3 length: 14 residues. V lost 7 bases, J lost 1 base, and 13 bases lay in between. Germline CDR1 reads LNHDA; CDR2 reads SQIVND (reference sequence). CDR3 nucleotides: TGTGCCAGTAAATCGGGCCCGCCGAACACTGAAGCTTTCTTT. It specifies CASKSGPPNTEAFF.

The CDR3, as DNA: TGTGCCAGCAGCTCTGGAGGGACGTTTATCCTGAGGAACACCGGGGAGCTGTTTTTT. Translation: CASSSGGTFILRNTGELFF. The chain is built from TRBV5-4 and TRBJ2-2; D might be TRBD2 (6 bases). This CDR3 region has 19 residues. Trimming shortened V by 3 bases and J by 1 base, and 22 bases separated the two germline ends. Germline loops: CDR1 SGHNT, CDR2 YYREEE (reference sequence).

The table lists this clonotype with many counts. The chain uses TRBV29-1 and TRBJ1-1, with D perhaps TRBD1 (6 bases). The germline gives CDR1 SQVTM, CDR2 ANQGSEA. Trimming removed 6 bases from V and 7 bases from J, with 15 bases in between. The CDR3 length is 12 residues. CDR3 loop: CSVRGGRGEAFF. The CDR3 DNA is TGCAGCGTGAGGGGGGGGCGAGGTGAAGCTTTCTTT.

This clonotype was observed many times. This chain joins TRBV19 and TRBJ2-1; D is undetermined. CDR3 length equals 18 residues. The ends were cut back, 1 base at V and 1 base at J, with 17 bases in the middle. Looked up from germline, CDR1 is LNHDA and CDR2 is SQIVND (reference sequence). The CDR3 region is CASSIVYRVLGSYNEQFF. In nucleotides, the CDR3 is TGTGCCAGTAGTATAGTTTATCGGGTATTAGGGTCCTACAATGAGCAGTTCTTC.

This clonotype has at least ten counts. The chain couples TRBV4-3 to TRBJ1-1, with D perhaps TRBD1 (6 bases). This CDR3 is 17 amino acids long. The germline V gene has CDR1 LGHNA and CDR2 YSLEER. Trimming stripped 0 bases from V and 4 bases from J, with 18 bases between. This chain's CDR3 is CASSQDRLGARGTEAFF. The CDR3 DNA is TGCGCCAGCAGCCAAGATCGGTTGGGGGCGCGTGGCACTGAAGCTTTCTTT.

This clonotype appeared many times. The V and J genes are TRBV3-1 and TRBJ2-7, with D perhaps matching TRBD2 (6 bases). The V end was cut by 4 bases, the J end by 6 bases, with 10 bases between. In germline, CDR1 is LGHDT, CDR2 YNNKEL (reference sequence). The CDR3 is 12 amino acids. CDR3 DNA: TGTGCCAGCAGCCGGCTCGGGGGCGAGCAGTACTTC. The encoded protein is CASSRLGGEQYF.

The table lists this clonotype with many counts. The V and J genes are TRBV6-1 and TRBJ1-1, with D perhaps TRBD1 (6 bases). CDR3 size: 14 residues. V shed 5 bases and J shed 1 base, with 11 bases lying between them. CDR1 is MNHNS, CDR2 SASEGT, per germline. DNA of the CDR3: TGTGCCAGCAGTCCGTGGACAGAGAACACTGAAGCTTTCTTT. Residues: CASSPWTENTEAFF.

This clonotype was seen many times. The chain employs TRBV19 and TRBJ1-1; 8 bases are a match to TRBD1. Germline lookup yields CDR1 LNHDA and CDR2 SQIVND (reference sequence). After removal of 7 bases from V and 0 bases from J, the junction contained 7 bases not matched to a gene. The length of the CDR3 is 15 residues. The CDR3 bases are TGTGCCAGTACGAACAGGGGGGGCCTGAACACTGAAGCTTTCTTT. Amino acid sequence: CASTNRGGLNTEAFF.

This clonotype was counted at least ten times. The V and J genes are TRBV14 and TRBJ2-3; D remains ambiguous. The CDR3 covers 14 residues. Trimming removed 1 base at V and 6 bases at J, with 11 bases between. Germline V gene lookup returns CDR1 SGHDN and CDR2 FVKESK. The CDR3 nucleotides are TGTGCCAGCAGCCAAGGGACCGTAGGGGATACGCAGTATTTT. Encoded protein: CASSQGTVGDTQYF. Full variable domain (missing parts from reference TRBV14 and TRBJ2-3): EAGVTQFPSHSVIEKGQTVTLRCDPISGHDNLYWYRRVMGKEIKFLLHFVKESKQDESGMPNNRFLAERTGGTYSTLKVQPAELEDSGVYFCASSQGTVGDTQYFGPGTRLTVL.

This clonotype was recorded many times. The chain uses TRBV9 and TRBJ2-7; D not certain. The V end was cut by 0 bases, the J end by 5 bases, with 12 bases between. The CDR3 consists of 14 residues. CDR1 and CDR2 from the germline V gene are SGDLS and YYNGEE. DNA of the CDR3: TGTGCCAGCAGCGTAGGTGGCAGGACGCACGAGCAGTACTTC. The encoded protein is CASSVGGRTHEQYF.

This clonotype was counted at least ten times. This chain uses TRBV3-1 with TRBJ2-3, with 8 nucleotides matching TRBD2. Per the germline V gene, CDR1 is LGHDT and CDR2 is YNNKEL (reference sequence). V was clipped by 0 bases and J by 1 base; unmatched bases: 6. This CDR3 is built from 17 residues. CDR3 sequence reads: CASSQERGDYGTDTQYF. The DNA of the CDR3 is TGTGCCAGCAGCCAAGAGCGGGGGGATTATGGCACAGATACGCAGTATTTT.

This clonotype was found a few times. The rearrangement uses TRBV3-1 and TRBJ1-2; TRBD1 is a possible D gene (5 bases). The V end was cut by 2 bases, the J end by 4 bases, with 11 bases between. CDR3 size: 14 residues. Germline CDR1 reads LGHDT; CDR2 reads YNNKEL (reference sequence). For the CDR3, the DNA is TGTGCCAGCAGCCAATTGAAGGGGAGCTATGGCTACACCTTC. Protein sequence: CASSQLKGSYGYTF. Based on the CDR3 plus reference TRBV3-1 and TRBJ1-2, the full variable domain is DTAVSQTPKYLVTQMGNDKSIKCEQNLGHDTMYWYKQDSKKFLKIMFSYNNKELIINETVPNRFSPKSPDKAHLNLHINSLELGDSAVYFCASSQLKGSYGYTFGSGTRLTVV.

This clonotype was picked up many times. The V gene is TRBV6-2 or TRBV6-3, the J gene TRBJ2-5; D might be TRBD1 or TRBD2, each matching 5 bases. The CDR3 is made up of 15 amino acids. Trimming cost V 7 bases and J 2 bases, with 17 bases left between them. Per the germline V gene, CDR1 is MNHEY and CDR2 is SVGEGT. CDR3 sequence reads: CASTLPRDGQETQYF. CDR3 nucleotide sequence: TGTGCCAGCACTCTCCCCCGGGACGGGCAAGAGACCCAGTACTTC.

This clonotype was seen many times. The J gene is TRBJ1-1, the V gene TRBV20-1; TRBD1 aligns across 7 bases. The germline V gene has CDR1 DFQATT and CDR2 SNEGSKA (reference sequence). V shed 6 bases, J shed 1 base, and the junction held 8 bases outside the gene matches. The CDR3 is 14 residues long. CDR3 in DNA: TGCAGTGCCCTCCCCGGGACAGCGAACACTGAAGCTTTCTTT. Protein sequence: CSALPGTANTEAFF.